Listed below are T cell receptor beta chains from one sample, sequenced in a study of long-term antiretroviral therapy in people with HIV. The data were produced by immunoSEQ multiplex PCR, yet TCRdb's version contains in-frame clones alone and is incomplete. The table includes around 30,000 clones, nearly 90% detected once. Sample: unsorted PBMCs, taken 1.1 years after starting antiretroviral therapy. These TCRs come from a young man with HIV. Both conserved end residues are part of each CDR3. A D gene is named only where the DNA matches it firmly. Not all rows give a size; the values are once, few, many and, for expanded clones, a class.

clone_size d_call cdr3_length j_call v_call cdr3_nt cdr3_aa
once TRBD1 15 TRBJ2-7 TRBV2 TGTGCCAGCAGTCATCCGGGACAGGGGTCCTACGAGCAGTACTTC CASSHPGQGSYEQYF
NA TRBD1 16 TRBJ2-1 TRBV5-1 TGCGCCAGCAGCTTACAGGGGGCACTGTCCTACAATGAGCAGTTCTTC CASSLQGALSYNEQFF
NA NA 14 TRBJ1-1 TRBV18 TGTGCCAGCTCACCCGGGAGGGTAGGAACTGAAGCTTTCTTT CASSPGRVGTEAFF
NA NA 13 TRBJ2-7 TRBV7-2 TGTGCCAGCAGCTCGGACACAGCCTACGAGCAGTACTTC CASSSDTAYEQYF
NA NA 17 TRBJ2-5 TRBV27 TGTGCCAGCAGTCCTGGTCCAGGGATGGGCGGAGAAGAGACCCAGTACTTC CASSPGPGMGGEETQYF
NA NA 17 TRBJ1-6 TRBV21-1 TGTGCCAGAGAAGGTGGACAGGGAAGCCCCTATAATTCACCCCTCCACTTT CAREGGQGSPYNSPLHF
NA NA 14 TRBJ2-7 TRBV28 TGTGCCAGCAGTTTATATGGGCGGGCCTACGAGCAGTACTTC CASSLYGRAYEQYF
NA TRBD2 17 TRBJ2-7 TRBV7-8 TGTGCCAGCAGCTTACCCACTAGCGGGGCAACCTCCTACGAGCAGTACTTC CASSLPTSGATSYEQYF
NA NA 12 TRBJ2-7 TRBV7-2 TGTGCCAGCAGCAGGAGTGCTTTCGAGCAGTACTTC CASSRSAFEQYF
few NA 15 TRBJ1-4 TRBV27 TGTGCCAGCAGTTTATTTGGAGGGGTGGATGAAAAACTGTTTTTT CASSLFGGVDEKLFF
NA NA 14 TRBJ2-3 TRBV5-1 TGCGCCAGCAGCTTGGTAGGGCCCGGAGATACGCAGTATTTT CASSLVGPGDTQYF
NA NA 15 TRBJ2-5 TRBV6-1 TGTGCCAGCAGTGAAGGGGGAACAGGGAGGGAGACCCAGTACTTC CASSEGGTGRETQYF
few NA 14 TRBJ2-4 TRBV6-5 TGTGCCAGCAGTTACCGAACAGGCAAAAACATTCAGTACTTC CASSYRTGKNIQYF
NA TRBD1 16 TRBJ2-2 TRBV5-1 TGCGCCAGCAGCTTAACGACAGGGGCGAACACCGGGGAGCTGTTTTTT CASSLTTGANTGELFF
once NA 12 TRBJ2-2 TRBV7-2 TGTGCCAGCAGCCCAGACCCCGGGGAGCTGTTTTTT CASSPDPGELFF
NA NA 13 TRBJ2-2 TRBV6-4 TGTGCCAGCAGTGGGACAAACACCGGGGAGCTGTTTTTT CASSGTNTGELFF
few NA 14 TRBJ2-7 TRBV5-4 TGTGCCAGCAGCTTTGGGGGCTCCTCCTACGAGCAGTACTTC CASSFGGSSYEQYF
NA TRBD1 18 TRBJ1-5 TRBV7-2 TGTGCCAGCAGCTTAGAAGGGTCAGGGGGCTCGAGCAATCAGCCCCAGCATTTT CASSLEGSGGSSNQPQHF
NA NA 13 TRBJ1-4 TRBV27 TGTGCCAGCAGTCGAAGTAGGAATGAAAAACTGTTTTTT CASSRSRNEKLFF
NA TRBD2 14 TRBJ2-3 TRBV5-1 TGCGCCAGCAGCGTGGACACGGGGGGAGATACGCAGTATTTT CASSVDTGGDTQYF
NA NA 14 TRBJ1-3 TRBV30 TGTGCCTGGGTTCATCCTGGCTCTGGAAACACCATATATTTT CAWVHPGSGNTIYF
NA NA 14 TRBJ1-1 TRBV2 TGTGCCAGCAGTCGACAGTTGATGAACACTGAAGCTTTCTTT CASSRQLMNTEAFF
NA TRBD2 16 TRBJ2-2 TRBV7-7 TGTGCTAGCAGCTCTAGCGGGGGCTCGAACACCGGGGAGCTGTTTTTT CASSSSGGSNTGELFF
NA NA 13 TRBJ2-7 TRBV19 TGTGCCAGTGGGGGGACATCCACCTACGAGCAGTACTTC CASGGTSTYEQYF
NA NA 13 TRBJ1-1 TRBV4-1 TGCGCCAGCAGCCAAGTCGACAGGACTGAAGCTTTCTTT CASSQVDRTEAFF
once NA 14 TRBJ2-3 TRBV19 TGTGCCAGTAGCAGAGAGGCTGACACAGATACGCAGTATTTT CASSREADTDTQYF
NA NA 15 TRBJ2-2 TRBV7-2 TGTGCCAGCAGCTTATTCGGGACCCTGACCGGGGAGCTGTTTTTT CASSLFGTLTGELFF
NA NA 14 TRBJ2-5 TRBV7-9 TGTGCCAGCAGCAGGGGACGAGGGGAAGAGACCCAGTACTTC CASSRGRGEETQYF
NA TRBD1 15 TRBJ1-5 TRBV5-8 TGTGCCAGCAGCCACGGCCGGGACAGCCATCAGCCCCAGCATTTT CASSHGRDSHQPQHF
NA TRBD2 16 TRBJ2-3 TRBV9 TGTGCCAGCAGGTCCTGGAGCGGGAGGGCCTCAGATACGCAGTATTTT CASRSWSGRASDTQYF
once NA 14 TRBJ2-7 TRBV11-2 TGTGCCAGCAGCCCCGGGACGGTTACCTACGAGCAGTACTTC CASSPGTVTYEQYF
NA TRBD1 14 TRBJ1-1 TRBV27 TGTGCCAGCAGTTCGGGACAGTCGAACACTGAAGCTTTCTTT CASSSGQSNTEAFF
NA NA 13 TRBJ1-2 TRBV7-2 TGTGCCAGCAGCCAACAGGGCTGGAACGGCTACACCTTC CASSQQGWNGYTF
NA NA 13 TRBJ2-7 TRBV11-2 TGTGCCAGCAGCTTAGGGGACGGGTACGAGCAGTACTTC CASSLGDGYEQYF
NA NA 12 TRBJ2-7 TRBV28 TGTGCCAGCAGCCAAGGGGTATACGAGCAGTACTTC CASSQGVYEQYF